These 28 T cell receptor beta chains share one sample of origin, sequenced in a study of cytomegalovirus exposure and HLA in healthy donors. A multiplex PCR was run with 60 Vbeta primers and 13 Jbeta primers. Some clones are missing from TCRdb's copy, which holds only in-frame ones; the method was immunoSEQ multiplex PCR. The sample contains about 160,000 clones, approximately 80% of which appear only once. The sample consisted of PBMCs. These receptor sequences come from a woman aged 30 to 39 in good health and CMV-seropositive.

This CDR3 is CAIPQGGDTGELFF. CDR3 sequence (DNA): TGTGCCATCCCACAGGGGGGAGACACCGGGGAGCTGTTTTTT. The rearrangement uses TRBV10-3 and TRBJ2-2; 8 bases align to TRBD1. The V and J ends lost 8 bases and 3 bases, in that order; junction bases with no gene match: 5. Germline V CDR1 and CDR2: ENHRY, SYGVKD. This CDR3 has 14 residues.

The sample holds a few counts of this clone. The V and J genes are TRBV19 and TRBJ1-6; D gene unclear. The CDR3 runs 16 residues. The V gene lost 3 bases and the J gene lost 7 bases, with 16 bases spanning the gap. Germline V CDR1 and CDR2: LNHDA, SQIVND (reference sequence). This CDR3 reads CASSIWAGGGNSPLHF. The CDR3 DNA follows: TGTGCCAGTAGTATCTGGGCAGGTGGTGGCAATTCACCCCTCCACTTT. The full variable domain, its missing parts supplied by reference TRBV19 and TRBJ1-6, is DGGITQSPKYLFRKEGQNVTLSCEQNLNHDAMYWYRQDPGQGLRLIYYSQIVNDFQKGDIAEGYSVSREKKESFPLTVTSAQKNPTAFYLCASSIWAGGGNSPLHFGNGTRLTVT.

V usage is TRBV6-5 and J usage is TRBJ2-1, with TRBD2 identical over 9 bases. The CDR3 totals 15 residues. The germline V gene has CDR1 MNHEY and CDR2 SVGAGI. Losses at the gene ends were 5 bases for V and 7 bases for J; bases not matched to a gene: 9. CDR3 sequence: CASSSASGVRNEQFF. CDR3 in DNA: TGTGCCAGCAGTAGTGCTAGCGGGGTGAGAAATGAGCAGTTCTTC.

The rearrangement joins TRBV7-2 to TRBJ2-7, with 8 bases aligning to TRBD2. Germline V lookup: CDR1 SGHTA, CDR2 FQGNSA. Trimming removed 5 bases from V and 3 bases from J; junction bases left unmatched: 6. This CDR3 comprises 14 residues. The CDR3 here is CASSPGGLYYEQYF. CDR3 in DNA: TGTGCCAGCAGCCCGGGGGGGCTATACTACGAGCAGTACTTC.

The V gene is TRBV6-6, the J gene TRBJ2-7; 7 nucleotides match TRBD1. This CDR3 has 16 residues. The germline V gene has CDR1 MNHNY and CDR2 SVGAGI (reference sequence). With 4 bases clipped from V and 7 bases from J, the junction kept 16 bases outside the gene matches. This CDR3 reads CASSFLPRGPRGEQYF. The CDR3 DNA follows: TGTGCCAGCAGTTTCCTTCCTAGGGGGCCCCGCGGGGAGCAGTACTTC.

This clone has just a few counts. The CDR3 is CASSIDGTAGEQYF. CDR3 nucleotide sequence: TGTGCCAGTAGTATAGACGGGACCGCGGGGGAGCAGTACTTC. The chain employs TRBV19 and TRBJ2-7; weak D call: TRBD2 (6 bases). Per germline, CDR1 LNHDA and CDR2 SQIVND (reference sequence). V lost 0 bases, J lost 7 bases, and 13 bases lay in between. This CDR3 contains 14 residues. The entire variable domain, with the rest obtained from reference TRBV19 and TRBJ2-7, is as follows: DGGITQSPKYLFRKEGQNVTLSCEQNLNHDAMYWYRQDPGQGLRLIYYSQIVNDFQKGDIAEGYSVSREKKESFPLTVTSAQKNPTAFYLCASSIDGTAGEQYFGPGTRLTVT.

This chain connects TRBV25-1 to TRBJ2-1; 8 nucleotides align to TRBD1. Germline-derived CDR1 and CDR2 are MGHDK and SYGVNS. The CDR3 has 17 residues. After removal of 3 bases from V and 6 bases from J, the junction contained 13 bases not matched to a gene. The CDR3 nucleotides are TGTGCCAGCAGTGACGTCCCGGGACAGGTCCGGGGCAATGAGCAGTTCTTC. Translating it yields CASSDVPGQVRGNEQFF.

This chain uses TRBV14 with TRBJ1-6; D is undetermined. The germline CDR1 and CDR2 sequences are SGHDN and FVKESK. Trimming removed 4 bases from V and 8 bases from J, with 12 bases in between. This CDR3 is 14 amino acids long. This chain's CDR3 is CASSPRLWDSPLHF. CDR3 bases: TGTGCCAGCAGCCCTAGATTATGGGATTCACCCCTCCACTTT.

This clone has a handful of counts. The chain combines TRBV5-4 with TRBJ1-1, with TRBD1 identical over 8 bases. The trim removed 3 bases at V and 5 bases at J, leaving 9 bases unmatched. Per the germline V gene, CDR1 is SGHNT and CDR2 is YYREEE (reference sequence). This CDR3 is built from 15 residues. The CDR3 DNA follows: TGTGCCAGCAGCTCGCCTGGACAGGGTTCAACTGAAGCTTTCTTT. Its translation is CASSSPGQGSTEAFF.

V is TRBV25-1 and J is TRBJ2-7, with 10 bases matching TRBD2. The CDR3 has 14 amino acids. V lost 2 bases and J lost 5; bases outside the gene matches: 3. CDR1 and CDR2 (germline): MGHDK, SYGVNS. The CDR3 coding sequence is TGTGCCAGCAGTGAAATAGCGGGAGGCGACGAGCAGTACTTC. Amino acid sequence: CASSEIAGGDEQYF.

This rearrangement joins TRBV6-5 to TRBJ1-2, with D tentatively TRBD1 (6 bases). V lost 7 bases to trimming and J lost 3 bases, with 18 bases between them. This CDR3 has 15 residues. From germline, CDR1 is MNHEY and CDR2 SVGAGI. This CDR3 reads CASTKLGGLDYGYTF. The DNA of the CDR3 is TGTGCCAGCACCAAACTCGGGGGGCTCGACTATGGCTACACCTTC.

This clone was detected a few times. This CDR3 reads CASSYSWGRATYEQYF. For the CDR3, the DNA is TGTGCCAGCAGTTACTCGTGGGGCAGGGCCACCTACGAGCAGTACTTC. J is TRBJ2-7 and V is TRBV6-5; possibly TRBD1 for D (5 bases). Germline V gene sequence: CDR1 MNHEY, CDR2 SVGAGI. The CDR3 contains 16 residues. The V end was cut by 0 bases, the J end by 2 bases, with 14 bases between.

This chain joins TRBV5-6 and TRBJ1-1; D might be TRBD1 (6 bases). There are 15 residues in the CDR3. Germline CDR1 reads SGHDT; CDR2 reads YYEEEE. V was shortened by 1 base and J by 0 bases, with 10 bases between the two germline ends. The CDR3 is CASSLSPGVNTEAFF. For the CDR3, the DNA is TGTGCCAGCAGCTTGTCCCCAGGGGTGAACACTGAAGCTTTCTTT.

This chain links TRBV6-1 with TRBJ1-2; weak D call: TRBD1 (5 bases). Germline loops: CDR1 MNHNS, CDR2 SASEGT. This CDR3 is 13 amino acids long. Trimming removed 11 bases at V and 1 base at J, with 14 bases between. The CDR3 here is CAAHPGINYGYTF. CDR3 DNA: TGTGCCGCTCATCCAGGGATTAACTATGGCTACACCTTC.

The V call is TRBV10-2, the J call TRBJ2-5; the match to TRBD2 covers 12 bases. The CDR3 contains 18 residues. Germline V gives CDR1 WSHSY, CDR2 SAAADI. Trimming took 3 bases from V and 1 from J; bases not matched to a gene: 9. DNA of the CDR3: TGCGCCAGCAGTGACCCCTGGGCTAGCGGGGGGGTCCAAGAGACCCAGTACTTC. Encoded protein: CASSDPWASGGVQETQYF.

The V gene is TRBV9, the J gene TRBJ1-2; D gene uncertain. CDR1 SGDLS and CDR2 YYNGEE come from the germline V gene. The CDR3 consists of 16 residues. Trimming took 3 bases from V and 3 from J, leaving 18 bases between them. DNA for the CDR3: TGTGCCAGCAGCGCTCCCAGCTCGAGGGCTGACTATGGCTACACCTTC. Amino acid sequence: CASSAPSSRADYGYTF. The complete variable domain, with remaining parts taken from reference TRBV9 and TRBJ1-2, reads DSGVTQTPKHLITATGQRVTLRCSPRSGDLSVYWYQQSLDQGLQFLIQYYNGEERAKGNILERFSAQQFPDLHSELNLSSLELGDSALYFCASSAPSSRADYGYTFGSGTRLTVV.

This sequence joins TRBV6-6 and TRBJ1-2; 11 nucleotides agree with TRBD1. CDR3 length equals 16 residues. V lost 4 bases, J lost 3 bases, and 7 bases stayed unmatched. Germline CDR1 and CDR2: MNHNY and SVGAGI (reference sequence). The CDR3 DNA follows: TGTGCCAGCAGTTTCCGGGACAGGGGGGGAGACTATGGCTACACCTTC. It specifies CASSFRDRGGDYGYTF.

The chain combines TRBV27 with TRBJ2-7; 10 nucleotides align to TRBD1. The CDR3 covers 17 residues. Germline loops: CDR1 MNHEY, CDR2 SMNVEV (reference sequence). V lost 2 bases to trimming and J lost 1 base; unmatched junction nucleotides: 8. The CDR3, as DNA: TGTGCCAGCAGTTTACGAAACCCGGGACAGGGGTCCTACGAGCAGTACTTC. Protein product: CASSLRNPGQGSYEQYF.

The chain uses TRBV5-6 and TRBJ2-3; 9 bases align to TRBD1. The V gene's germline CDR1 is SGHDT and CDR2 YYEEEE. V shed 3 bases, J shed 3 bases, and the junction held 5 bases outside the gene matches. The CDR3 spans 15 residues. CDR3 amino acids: CASSWDREMTDTQYF. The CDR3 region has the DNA TGTGCCAGCAGCTGGGACAGGGAGATGACAGATACGCAGTATTTT.

CDR3 loop: CSARGGVPAGEAFF. The CDR3 DNA sequence: TGCAGCGCCAGAGGGGGGGTCCCTGCCGGTGAAGCTTTCTTT. V gene TRBV29-1 combines with J gene TRBJ1-1; the D gene is possibly TRBD1 (6 bases). The CDR3 totals 14 residues. Germline-derived CDR1 and CDR2 are SQVTM and ANQGSEA. Deletions cut 7 bases from V and 7 bases from J, with 22 bases between.

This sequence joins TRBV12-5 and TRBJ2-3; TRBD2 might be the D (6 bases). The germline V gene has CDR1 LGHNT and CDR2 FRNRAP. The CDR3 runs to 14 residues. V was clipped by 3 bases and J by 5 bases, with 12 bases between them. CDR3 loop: CASGFGGKEDTQYF. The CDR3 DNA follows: TGTGCTAGTGGTTTCGGAGGGAAGGAAGATACGCAGTATTTT.

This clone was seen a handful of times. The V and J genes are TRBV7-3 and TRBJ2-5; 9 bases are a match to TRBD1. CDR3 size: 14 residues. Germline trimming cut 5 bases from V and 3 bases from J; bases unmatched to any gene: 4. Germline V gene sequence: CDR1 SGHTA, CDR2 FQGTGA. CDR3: CASSLRDREETQYF. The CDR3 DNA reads TGTGCCAGCAGCCTCCGGGACAGGGAAGAGACCCAGTACTTC.

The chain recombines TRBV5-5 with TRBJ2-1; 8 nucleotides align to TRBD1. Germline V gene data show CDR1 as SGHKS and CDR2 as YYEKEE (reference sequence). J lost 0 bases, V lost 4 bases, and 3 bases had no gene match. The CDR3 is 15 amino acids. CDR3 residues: CASSPGQGSYNEQFF. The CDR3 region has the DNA TGTGCCAGCAGCCCCGGACAGGGCTCCTACAATGAGCAGTTCTTC.

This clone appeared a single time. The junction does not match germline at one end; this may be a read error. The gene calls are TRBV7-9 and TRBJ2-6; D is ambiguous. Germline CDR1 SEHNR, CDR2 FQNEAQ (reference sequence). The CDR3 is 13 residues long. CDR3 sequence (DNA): TGTGCCAGCAGCCTATCTGAGGCCAACGTCCTGACTTTC. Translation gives CASSLSEANVLTF.

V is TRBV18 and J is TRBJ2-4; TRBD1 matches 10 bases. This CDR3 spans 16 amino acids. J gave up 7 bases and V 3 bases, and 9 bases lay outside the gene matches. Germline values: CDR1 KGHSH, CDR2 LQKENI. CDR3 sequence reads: CASSPFRTGGANIQYF. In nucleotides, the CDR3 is TGTGCCAGCTCACCTTTCCGGACAGGGGGAGCGAACATTCAGTACTTC.

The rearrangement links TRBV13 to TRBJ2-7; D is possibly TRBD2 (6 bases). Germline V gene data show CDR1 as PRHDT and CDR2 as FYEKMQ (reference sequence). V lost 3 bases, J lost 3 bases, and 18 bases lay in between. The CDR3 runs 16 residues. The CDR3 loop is CASSFYRDSDDYEQYF. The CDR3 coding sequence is TGTGCCAGCAGCTTTTACCGGGACTCGGACGACTACGAGCAGTACTTC.

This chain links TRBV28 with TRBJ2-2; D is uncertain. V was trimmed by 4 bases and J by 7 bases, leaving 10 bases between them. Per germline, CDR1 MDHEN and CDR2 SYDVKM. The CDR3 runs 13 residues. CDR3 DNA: TGTGCCAGCAGTTCCGGCGGTGGCGGGGAGCTGTTTTTT. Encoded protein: CASSSGGGGELFF. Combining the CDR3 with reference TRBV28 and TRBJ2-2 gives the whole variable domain DVKVTQSSRYLVKRTGEKVFLECVQDMDHENMFWYRQDPGLGLRLIYFSYDVKMKEKGDIPEGYSVSREKKERFSLILESASTNQTSMYLCASSSGGGGELFFGEGSRLTVL.

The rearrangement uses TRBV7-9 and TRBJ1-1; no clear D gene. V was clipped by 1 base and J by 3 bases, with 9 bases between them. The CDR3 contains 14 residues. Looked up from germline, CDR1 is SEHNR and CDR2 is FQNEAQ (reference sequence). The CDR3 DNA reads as TGTGCCAGCAGCTTAGACAGTATACACACTGAAGCTTTCTTT. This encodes CASSLDSIHTEAFF.